Reported below is one T cell receptor (beta chain). Its antigen is not known. The CDR3 spans 16 residues. CDR1 is SGDLS, CDR2 YYNGEE, per germline. V lost 0 bases to trimming and J lost 1 base, with 13 bases between them. The entry originates in a study of OX40 agonist ivuxolimab in advanced cancers. Study-level background: Ivuxolimab, which patients received intravenously every 2 weeks, was dosed at 0.01 to 10 mg/kg. Cancers in dose escalation were hepatocellular, melanoma, renal cell and head and neck.

Only in-frame clones appear in the TCRdb table, and some are missing; sequencing was by immunoSEQ multiplex PCR. The sample holds over 25,000 clones, more than 75% seen once. Study observations and caveats: Those patients achieving a partial response at 0.1-3.0 mg/kg showed among the lowest clonal expansion. CD8+ T cells averaged more expanded clones than CD4+.

This sample comprised CD4+ or CD8+ T cells sorted from blood, obtained in a trial of the OX40 agonist ivuxolimab. V gene TRBV9 combines with J gene TRBJ1-1; D ambiguous. This clonotype was sampled from an adult with an advanced solid tumor such as melanoma, head and neck, liver or kidney cancer. CDR3 protein: CASSVGFDGANTEAFF. The CDR3 coding sequence is TGTGCCAGCAGCGTAGGGTTCGACGGAGCGAACACTGAAGCTTTCTTT.